A single sample gave rise to the 6 T cell receptor beta chains below, sequenced in a study of T cells after yellow fever vaccination. TCRdb re-analysed the 5' RACE reads in MiXCR, keeping a single row per CDR3 protein. The sample holds about 350,000 distinct CDR3 sequences; about 4% are singletons and the top ten take about 22%. Sequenced material: PBMCs, taken 5 days after the yellow fever booster vaccination. These receptors were obtained from a man aged 18 to 30 who received the YFV17D yellow fever vaccine.

This chain links TRBV3-1 with TRBJ1-2; D not resolved. Germline CDR1 LGHDT, CDR2 YNNKEL (reference sequence). V was cut by 0 bases and J by 8 bases, with 13 bases left in between. The CDR3 covers 14 residues. Written as DNA, the CDR3 is TGTGCCAGCAGCCAAGACAGTCTTTATAGCGGCTACACCTTC. Translated: CASSQDSLYSGYTF.

This chain connects TRBV4-1 to TRBJ1-2; D is uncertain. Germline CDR1 and CDR2: MGHRA and YSYEKL. The CDR3 extends over 20 amino acids. V was clipped by 3 bases and J by 4 bases, with 30 bases between them. The CDR3 is CASSHQNPPGHLTLRYGYTF. CDR3 in DNA: TGCGCCAGCAGCCACCAAAACCCTCCGGGTCATTTAACGCTGCGCTATGGCTACACCTTC.

There are many counts of this clonotype. This rearrangement joins TRBV7-3 to TRBJ2-3, with 7 bases fitting TRBD1. The V and J ends lost 4 bases and 5 bases, in that order; junction bases with no gene match: 6. Germline V gene sequence: CDR1 SGHTA, CDR2 FQGTGA. There are 14 residues in the CDR3. CDR3 nucleotides: TGTGCCAGCAGCTCCCGACAGGGTGGAGATACGCAGTATTTT. Its protein product is CASSSRQGGDTQYF.

This clonotype was counted between two and nine times. The rearrangement uses TRBV20-1 and TRBJ2-7; D gene ambiguous. The germline V gene encodes CDR1 DFQATT and CDR2 SNEGSKA (reference sequence). Deletions cut 0 bases from V and 0 bases from J, with 9 bases between. The CDR3 extends over 14 amino acids. DNA for the CDR3: TGCAGTGCTAGAGATCCCCCTAGCTCCTACGAGCAGTACGTC. Protein sequence: CSARDPPSSYEQYV.

V usage is TRBV5-6 and J usage is TRBJ2-7; TRBD1 or TRBD2 may be the D gene (6 bases each). Germline CDR1 and CDR2: SGHDT and YYEEEE. The CDR3 runs 14 residues. V was shortened by 4 bases and J by 4 bases, with 15 bases between the two germline ends. The CDR3 DNA sequence: TGTGCCAGCAGCGCAAAGGGGGGACCTTACGAGCAGTACTTC. Its protein product is CASSAKGGPYEQYF.

This clonotype was detected ten times or more. This chain joins TRBV5-1 and TRBJ2-3; perhaps D is TRBD1 or TRBD2 (6 bases each). V dropped 4 bases and J dropped 1 base, with 19 bases sitting between them. There are 17 residues in the CDR3. The germline V gene encodes CDR1 SGHRS and CDR2 YFSETQ. The CDR3: CASSTRGGSLGTDTQYF. The DNA for the CDR3 is TGCGCCAGCAGCACCCGAGGGGGGAGTCTAGGCACAGATACGCAGTATTTT. Looking up the rest from reference TRBV5-1 and TRBJ2-3 gives the full variable domain: KAGVTQTPRYLIKTRGQQVTLSCSPISGHRSVSWYQQTPGQGLQFLFEYFSETQRNKGNFPGRFSGRQFSNSRSEMNVSTLELGDSALYLCASSTRGGSLGTDTQYFGPGTRLTVL.